Shown below are 4 T cell receptor beta chains from a single sample sequenced in a study of blood T cell repertoires in COVID-19. TCRdb keeps only in-frame clones here, not all; method: immunoSEQ multiplex PCR. The table includes about 150,000 clones, about nine tenths detected once. Sequencing was carried out using peripheral blood. The source is a man aged 50-59 years who had recovered from COVID-19.

V usage is TRBV5-6 and J usage is TRBJ1-1; D perhaps matches TRBD1 (6 bases). CDR3 length equals 13 residues. Germline loops: CDR1 SGHDT, CDR2 YYEEEE. Trimming left V 2 bases short and J 5 bases short, with 10 bases between. CDR3 bases: TGTGCCAGCAGCTTAGGGGGAGCGACTGAAGCTTTCTTT. This codes for CASSLGGATEAFF.

The chain links TRBV5-6 to TRBJ2-5, with D possibly TRBD2 on 6 matching bases. There are 14 residues in the CDR3. Germline V gene sequence: CDR1 SGHDT, CDR2 YYEEEE. The V and J ends lost 4 bases and 5 bases respectively, with 15 bases between them. CDR3 nucleotide sequence: TGTGCCAGCAGCCCCGGGACTGTCGGCGAGACCCAGTACTTC. Translating gives CASSPGTVGETQYF.

In DNA, the CDR3 is TGTGCCAGCAGCCAAGAACAGGGTATCTCTGGAAACACCATATATTTT. It translates to CASSQEQGISGNTIYF. The chain combines TRBV4-2 with TRBJ1-3; a possible D gene is TRBD1 (6 bases). The CDR3 spans 16 residues. Trimming removed 0 bases at V and 0 bases at J, with 9 bases between. Per germline, CDR1 LGHNA and CDR2 YNFKEQ.

This sequence joins TRBV4-3 and TRBJ1-3; D remains unclear. The CDR3 length is 17 residues. Looked up from germline, CDR1 is LGHNA and CDR2 is YSLEER. V was clipped by 1 base and J by 2 bases, with 15 bases between them. The CDR3 sequence: CASSQVRGTGTGNTIYF. Here the CDR3 DNA reads TGCGCCAGCAGCCAAGTTAGAGGCACCGGGACTGGAAACACCATATATTTT.